The 24 T cell receptor beta chains given below trace back to one sample, sequenced in a study of Graves' ophthalmopathy and Graves' hyperthyroidism. Using RNA transcripts, the TCR beta CDR3 regions were amplified. After a first-round RT-PCR with HTBI primers, a second-round multiplex PCR was run. TCRdb re-analysed the multiplex PCR reads in MiXCR, keeping a single row per CDR3 protein. The sample carries around 1,000,000 distinct CDR3 sequences, about two fifths recorded once. The sample was peripheral blood or thyroid tissue (not recorded which). The origin of the receptors is an adult man with Graves' hyperthyroidism.

Ten or more counts support this clonotype. This sequence joins TRBV20-1 and TRBJ1-6, with TRBD1 matching over 8 bases. V was pared by 5 bases and J by 9 bases, with 6 bases of the junction left unmatched. The CDR3 is 13 residues long. Germline V CDR1 and CDR2: DFQATT, SNEGSKA (reference sequence). The CDR3 sequence is CSAGRTGTSPLHF. CDR3 nucleotides: TGCAGTGCTGGCCGGACAGGGACTTCACCCCTCCACTTT.

For this clonotype: A far more abundant clone sits one base away, making this likely a read error. CDR3 in DNA: TGCGCCGGCAGCCCCCCGGGGGACACTGAAGCTTTCTTT. Its translation: CAGSPPGDTEAFF. The chain combines TRBV5-1 with TRBJ1-1, with a weak D call TRBD1 (5 bases). This CDR3 comprises 13 residues. Germline CDR1 reads SGHRS; CDR2 reads YFSETQ.

The CDR3 region has the DNA TGTGCCAGCAGCTGGAGGACAGGGGGTATCTCTGGAAACACCATATATTTT. Encoded protein: CASSWRTGGISGNTIYF. J is TRBJ1-3 and V is TRBV7-2; 10 nucleotides line up with TRBD1. CDR1 SGHTA and CDR2 FQGNSA come from the germline V gene. V lost 4 bases and J lost 0; bases outside the gene matches: 6. The CDR3 runs to 17 residues.

As for this clonotype: This may be a read error: a much more frequent sequence differs by one nucleotide. J is TRBJ2-5 and V is TRBV6-5; no firm D call. The CDR3 sequence is 13 residues long. The germline CDR1 and CDR2 sequences are MNHEY and SVGAGI. The ends were cut back, 6 bases at V and 1 base at J, with 9 bases in the middle. CDR3 sequence: CASSWMIQETQYF. The CDR3 nucleotides read TGTGCCAGCAGCTGGATGATCCAAGAGACCCAGTACTTC.

In the case of this clonotype: A much larger clonotype is one base distant, so this may be a read error. The chain has TRBV11-2 and TRBJ1-1, with D unresolved. CDR3 length equals 15 residues. Germline V gives CDR1 SGHAT, CDR2 FQNNGV. The CDR3 bases are TGTGCCAGCGGCTTAGGTCCAGTTAAGAACACTGAAGCTTTCTTT. This translates into CASGLGPVKNTEAFF.

This clonotype was seen many times. The V and J genes are TRBV5-1 and TRBJ1-4; D gene ambiguous. Germline V lookup: CDR1 SGHRS, CDR2 YFSETQ. Trimming removed 5 bases at V and 6 bases at J, with 11 bases between. The CDR3 is 13 residues long. The CDR3 sequence is CASREWADEKLFF. The CDR3 DNA sequence: TGCGCCAGCAGAGAATGGGCTGATGAAAAACTGTTTTTT.

In this sample, this clonotype turned up many times. V gene TRBV19 combines with J gene TRBJ1-6; 7 positions match TRBD1. This CDR3 contains 13 residues. Unmatched junction bases numbered 5, after V lost 6 bases and J lost 9 bases. Germline CDR1 reads LNHDA; CDR2 reads SQIVND (reference sequence). The CDR3 DNA sequence: TGTGCCAGTAGCCCACAGGGGAGTTCACCCCTCCACTTT. Its protein is CASSPQGSSPLHF. The full variable domain, completed using reference TRBV19 and TRBJ1-6, is DGGITQSPKYLFRKEGQNVTLSCEQNLNHDAMYWYRQDPGQGLRLIYYSQIVNDFQKGDIAEGYSVSREKKESFPLTVTSAQKNPTAFYLCASSPQGSSPLHFGNGTRLTVT.

This clonotype was counted once. The conserved phenylalanine or tryptophan is not found at the CDR3 terminus, so this likely reflects a read error. The chain links TRBV10-3 to TRBJ1-2, with TRBD1 matching 8 bases. The CDR3 loop spans 15 amino acids. Trimming took 4 bases from V and 8 from J; bases not matched to a gene: 12. Per germline, CDR1 ENHRY and CDR2 SYGVKD. The CDR3: CAISGDDRGVGGYTL. The CDR3 DNA reads as TGTGCCATCAGTGGGGACGACAGGGGAGTCGGAGGCTACACCCTC.

The chain is built from TRBV10-1 and TRBJ2-7, with 8 positions matching TRBD1. Germline-derived CDR1 and CDR2 are WNHNN and SYGVQD (reference sequence). V gave up 3 bases and J gave up 6 bases; unmatched junction bases: 7. CDR3 length equals 14 residues. The CDR3 is CASSDDGTGGEQYF. In DNA, the CDR3 is TGCGCCAGCAGTGATGACGGGACAGGCGGCGAGCAGTACTTC.

At least ten counts were recorded for this clonotype. The CDR3 loop reads CASSPQNNYGYTF. CDR3 coding DNA: TGTGCCAGTAGTCCGCAGAATAACTATGGCTACACCTTC. V usage is TRBV19 and J usage is TRBJ1-2; D call uncertain. CDR1 is LNHDA, CDR2 SQIVND, per germline (reference sequence). The germline V and J ends were trimmed by 5 bases and 1 base, with 8 bases remaining between them. This CDR3 comprises 13 residues.

The J gene is TRBJ2-7, the V gene TRBV5-1; D gene unclear. Trimming took off 2 bases at V and 7 bases at J, with 13 bases between the two ends. Per germline, CDR1 SGHRS and CDR2 YFSETQ. The CDR3 runs to 13 residues. This CDR3 reads CASSFDGPREQYF. CDR3 DNA: TGCGCCAGCAGCTTTGACGGGCCGCGGGAGCAGTACTTC.

The CDR3 here is CAIAGQMSYEQYF. CDR3 coding DNA: TGTGCCATCGCGGGACAGATGAGCTACGAGCAGTACTTC. V gene TRBV10-3 combines with J gene TRBJ2-7, with a tentative D call TRBD1 (7 bases). The germline CDR1 and CDR2 sequences are ENHRY and SYGVKD. V lost 8 bases and J lost 3, with 14 bases in between. The CDR3 runs to 13 residues.

The V and J genes are TRBV28 and TRBJ1-4; TRBD1 is a possible D gene (6 bases). This CDR3 comprises 14 residues. Between the trimmed V and J ends, which lost 4 bases and 6 bases, there was a span of 12 bases. The germline V gene has CDR1 MDHEN and CDR2 SYDVKM. The CDR3 region is CASSSGQTDEKLFF. The CDR3 coding sequence is TGTGCCAGCAGTTCTGGACAGACGGATGAAAAACTGTTTTTT. Filled out from reference TRBV28 and TRBJ1-4, the complete variable domain reads DVKVTQSSRYLVKRTGEKVFLECVQDMDHENMFWYRQDPGLGLRLIYFSYDVKMKEKGDIPEGYSVSREKKERFSLILESASTNQTSMYLCASSSGQTDEKLFFGSGTQLSVL.

This clonotype was recorded at least ten times. The genes are TRBV7-9 and TRBJ1-5; no firm D call. Germline V gene lookup returns CDR1 SEHNR and CDR2 FQNEAQ (reference sequence). The CDR3 length is 13 residues. The V end lost 1 base, the J end lost 6 bases, and 7 bases lay between the germline ends. The CDR3 nucleotides read TGTGCCAGCAGCTTAGGGTCGGGTCAGCCCCAGCATTTT. Protein: CASSLGSGQPQHF.

This clonotype was found many times. The chain recombines TRBV2 with TRBJ2-2; D not resolved. Trimming removed 9 bases from V and 5 bases from J, with 7 bases in between. Germline CDR1 SNHLY, CDR2 FYNNEI. The CDR3 runs to 11 residues. CDR3 region: CASCETGELFF. The DNA for the CDR3 is TGTGCCAGTTGCGAAACCGGGGAGCTGTTTTTT.

This clonotype occurred a few times. One end of the junction is discordant with germline, which a read error may explain. J is TRBJ2-5 and V is TRBV6-5; 7 nucleotides match TRBD1. The CDR3 spans 9 residues. The germline V gene encodes CDR1 MNHEY and CDR2 SVGAGI. CDR3 DNA: TGTGCCAGCGGGACAGTCCAAGGCTTC. It translates to CASGTVQGF.

This chain links TRBV29-1 with TRBJ1-2, with 9 bases lining up with TRBD1. Germline V gene lookup returns CDR1 SQVTM and CDR2 ANQGSEA. CDR3 length equals 13 residues. Trimming removed 6 bases from V and 2 bases from J; junction bases left unmatched: 4. CDR3 amino acids: CSVSTGGNYGYTF. The CDR3 DNA reads as TGCAGCGTCTCGACAGGGGGGAACTATGGCTACACCTTC. Based on the CDR3 plus reference TRBV29-1 and TRBJ1-2, the full variable domain is SAVISQKPSRDICQRGTSLTIQCQVDSQVTMMFWYRQQPGQSLTLIATANQGSEATYESGFVIDKFPISRPNLTFSTLTVSNMSPEDSSIYLCSVSTGGNYGYTFGSGTRLTVV.

This clonotype occurred many times. The gene calls are TRBV20-1 and TRBJ2-5, with a weak D call TRBD2 (5 bases). Trimming removed 5 bases at V and 5 bases at J, with 15 bases between. The CDR3 spans 13 residues. Germline CDR1 DFQATT, CDR2 SNEGSKA (reference sequence). CDR3 protein: CSAQDLAGETQYF. As DNA, the CDR3 is TGCAGTGCTCAGGACCTAGCTGGGGAGACCCAGTACTTC.

The CDR3 DNA reads as TGTGCCAGCAGCTTAACGAGGTCCGGCAGGACTGGAAACACCTTC. Translated: CASSLTRSGRTGNTF. J is TRBJ1-2 and V is TRBV7-3; D is unresolved. Germline CDR1 reads SGHTA; CDR2 reads FQGTGA. There are 15 residues in the CDR3. Trimming pared 0 bases from V and 12 bases from J, leaving 20 bases between.

About this clonotype: A much more abundant neighbour one base away suggests this may be a read error. This chain joins TRBV7-8 and TRBJ2-5; D is perhaps TRBD1 or TRBD2 (6 bases each). This CDR3 has 16 residues. Germline V gene sequence: CDR1 SGHVS, CDR2 FQNEAQ. As DNA, the CDR3 is TGTGCCGGCAGCCGACAGGAGGGCATCTGGCGAGAGACCCAGTACTTC. Translated: CAGSRQEGIWRETQYF.

This clonotype came up many times. This chain links TRBV11-2 with TRBJ1-1; D might be TRBD1 (5 bases). This CDR3 has 14 amino acids. With 5 bases removed from V and 4 bases from J, the gap between germline ends came to 14 bases. Germline V gene sequence: CDR1 SGHAT, CDR2 FQNNGV. The CDR3 DNA follows: TGTGCCAGCAGCACGCCGGGCAGGGTCACTGAAGCTTTCTTT. This codes for CASSTPGRVTEAFF.

V and J are TRBV6-6 and TRBJ2-7; 7 bases align to TRBD2. Germline V gives CDR1 MNHNY, CDR2 SVGAGI (reference sequence). The CDR3 covers 15 residues. J lost 3 bases, V lost 5 bases, and 10 bases had no gene match. The CDR3 coding sequence is TGTGCCAGCAGTGAAATGATAGCGGGTAACTACGAGCAGTACTTC. Protein product: CASSEMIAGNYEQYF.

As for this clonotype: At one end, the junction sequence differs from germline, possibly due to a read error. The V gene is TRBV10-2, the J gene TRBJ1-6; no firm D call. Germline V gene sequence: CDR1 WSHSY, CDR2 SAAADI. The CDR3 extends over 15 amino acids. The CDR3 DNA reads as TGTGCCAGCAGAGACCTGGACGGAGGCGGGTCACCCCTCCACTTT. Translation: CASRDLDGGGSPLHF.

Of note for this clonotype: In this CDR3 the conserved last residue, phenylalanine or tryptophan, is missing, so a read error is likely. The CDR3 sequence is CASNGVQETQYL. The CDR3 bases are TGTGCCAGCAACGGGGTCCAAGAGACCCAGTACCTC. The gene calls are TRBV11-2 and TRBJ2-5; tentative D call: TRBD2 (5 bases). Trimming cost V 7 bases and J 1 base, with 7 bases left between them. The CDR3 runs 12 residues. Germline loops: CDR1 SGHAT, CDR2 FQNNGV.